A selection of T cell receptor beta chains follows, all from one sample in a study of blood T cell repertoires in COVID-19. The table came from immunoSEQ multiplex PCR; TCRdb's copy has only in-frame clones and leaves some out. The data show roughly 200,000 clones, approximately 85% seen once. Sequencing was done on a sample of peripheral blood. The origin of the receptors is an older woman with acute or convalescent COVID-19. The CDR3 runs from the conserved cysteine through the conserved F or W. D genes are given only for firm matches. Size is omitted from some rows. Given values are once, few, many or a class for expanded clones.

size,V,J,D,CDR3,DNA
NA,TRBV10-3,TRBJ2-1,TRBD2,CAITSGLANNEQFF,TGTGCCATCACTAGCGGGCTTGCTAACAATGAGCAGTTCTTC
NA,TRBV29-1,TRBJ1-3,NA,CSVHDRGNTIYF,TGCAGCGTCCACGACAGGGGAAACACCATATATTTT
few,TRBV7-9,TRBJ1-1,TRBD1,CASSPGGGRENTEAFF,TGTGCCAGCAGCCCCGGAGGGGGCCGGGAGAACACTGAAGCTTTCTTT
NA,TRBV9,TRBJ2-3,NA,CASSVGVWRTSTDTQYF,TGTGCCAGCAGCGTAGGGGTTTGGAGGACGAGCACAGATACGCAGTATTTT
NA,TRBV29-1,TRBJ2-1,NA,CSVVGTDFYNEQFF,TGCAGCGTTGTAGGAACGGACTTTTACAATGAGCAGTTCTTC
NA,TRBV7-2,TRBJ2-3,TRBD2,CASSLGLARGTQYF,TGTGCCAGCAGCTTAGGACTAGCGAGGGGTACGCAGTATTTT
NA,TRBV5-1,TRBJ1-5,NA,CASSLDAGSQPQHF,TGCGCCAGCAGCTTGGACGCCGGGTCCCAGCCCCAGCATTTT
NA,TRBV5-1,TRBJ2-1,TRBD1,CASSPGQGTLDEQFF,TGCGCCAGCAGCCCGGGACAGGGAACCCTGGATGAGCAGTTCTTC
few,TRBV15,TRBJ2-2,TRBD2,CATSLLAGETGELFF,TGTGCCACCAGTCTACTAGCGGGAGAAACCGGGGAGCTGTTTTTT
NA,TRBV18,TRBJ1-2,NA,CASSPAGGNYGYTF,TGTGCCAGCTCACCCGCGGGGGGGAACTATGGCTACACCTTC
NA,TRBV7-9,TRBJ1-1,TRBD1,CASSLEGAEAFF,TGTGCCAGCAGCTTAGAGGGGGCGGAAGCTTTCTTT
NA,TRBV24-1,TRBJ2-1,NA,CATSDSPGTPAANEQFF,TGTGCCACCAGTGATTCCCCCGGGACTCCCGCAGCCAATGAGCAGTTCTTC
once,TRBV27,TRBJ1-1,NA,CASSLFGSGTEAFF,TGTGCCAGCAGTTTGTTCGGGAGCGGGACTGAAGCTTTCTTT
NA,TRBV2,TRBJ1-1,NA,CASSGRENTEAFF,TGTGCCAGCAGTGGGCGGGAAAACACTGAAGCTTTCTTT
NA,TRBV28,TRBJ1-4,TRBD1,CASTLGQTATNEKLFF,TGTGCCAGCACACTGGGACAGACCGCAACTAATGAAAAACTGTTTTTT
NA,TRBV7-3,TRBJ1-1,NA,CASSIFGGANTEAFF,TGTGCCAGCAGCATCTTCGGAGGGGCTAACACTGAAGCTTTCTTT
NA,TRBV28,TRBJ1-3,NA,CASTKEAYGNTIYF,TGTGCCAGCACCAAGGAGGCGTATGGAAACACCATATATTTT
NA,TRBV4-1,TRBJ1-2,TRBD1,CASSQTQGAVYGYTF,TGCGCCAGCAGCCAAACACAGGGGGCCGTCTATGGCTACACCTTC
NA,TRBV19,TRBJ2-2,TRBD2,CASSELAANTGELFF,TGTGCCAGTAGTGAACTAGCGGCGAACACCGGGGAGCTGTTTTTT
NA,TRBV6-6,TRBJ2-4,TRBD1,CASSPRTGGNIQYF,TGTGCCAGCAGTCCGAGGACAGGGGGAAACATTCAGTACTTC
NA,TRBV24-1,TRBJ2-2,NA,CATSVEGGTGELFF,TGTGCCACCAGTGTCGAGGGTGGAACCGGGGAGCTGTTTTTT
NA,TRBV5-1,TRBJ1-6,NA,CASSLAQDNSPLHF,TGCGCCAGCAGCTTGGCACAGGATAATTCACCCCTCCACTTT
NA,TRBV25-1,TRBJ1-4,TRBD1,CASSVGQGRGGNEKLFF,TGTGCCAGCAGTGTCGGACAGGGCAGAGGCGGTAATGAAAAACTGTTTTTT
many,TRBV4-1,TRBJ2-4,NA,CASSQGVFDSSNIQYF,TGCGCCAGCAGCCAAGGGGTTTTCGACAGCAGTAACATTCAGTACTTC
NA,TRBV9,TRBJ1-2,NA,CASSADSERTYGYTF,TGTGCCAGCAGCGCTGACAGCGAGAGGACCTATGGCTACACCTTC
NA,TRBV2,TRBJ2-2,NA,CASRRDFRTGELFF,TGTGCCAGCAGAAGGGACTTCCGCACCGGGGAGCTGTTTTTT
NA,TRBV9,TRBJ2-3,NA,CASSVVASFNTQYF,TGTGCCAGCAGCGTGGTAGCTAGCTTTAATACGCAGTATTTT
NA,TRBV28,TRBJ2-1,TRBD1,CASSLTGTAIPNEQFF,TGTGCCAGCAGTTTGACCGGGACAGCTATCCCCAATGAGCAGTTCTTC
NA,TRBV19,TRBJ2-6,NA,CASNAHRNSGANVLTF,TGTGCCAGTAACGCGCACAGAAACTCTGGGGCCAACGTCCTGACTTTC
NA,TRBV24-1,TRBJ2-1,NA,CATSDSGRESYNEQFF,TGTGCCACCAGTGATTCTGGACGGGAATCCTACAATGAGCAGTTCTTC
NA,TRBV30,TRBJ2-2,TRBD1,CAWGDGTAAGELFF,TGTGCCTGGGGTGACGGGACAGCAGCCGGGGAGCTGTTTTTT
NA,TRBV11-2,TRBJ2-1,NA,CASSRWAGTYNEQFF,TGTGCCAGCAGCCGCTGGGCGGGGACCTACAATGAGCAGTTCTTC
NA,TRBV10-1,TRBJ2-1,NA,CASSDSMGKGVFF,TGCGCCAGCAGTGATTCCATGGGAAAAGGGGTGTTCTTC
NA,TRBV5-1,TRBJ2-3,NA,CASRAGISTDTQYF,TGCGCCAGCAGAGCGGGCATTAGCACAGATACGCAGTATTTT
NA,TRBV7-8,TRBJ1-1,NA,CASSARSGNTEAFF,TGTGCCAGCAGCGCCCGATCGGGGAACACTGAAGCTTTCTTT
once,TRBV21-1,TRBJ1-1,NA,CASSIGQGDRNTEAFF,TGTGCCAGCAGCATCGGGCAGGGGGACAGGAACACTGAAGCTTTCTTT
NA,TRBV11-1,TRBJ2-3,TRBD2,CASSLAGGRMPDTQYF,TGTGCCAGCAGCTTAGCGGGCGGGAGAATGCCAGATACGCAGTATTTT
NA,TRBV27,TRBJ1-5,NA,CASSVDSYSNQPQHF,TGTGCCAGCAGTGTAGACAGCTATAGCAATCAGCCCCAGCATTTT
NA,TRBV7-9,TRBJ1-1,NA,CASSLVSAGTEAFF,TGTGCCAGCAGCTTAGTGAGCGCGGGCACTGAAGCTTTCTTT
NA,TRBV6-5,TRBJ1-1,NA,CASIMNTEAFF,TGTGCCAGCATAATGAACACTGAAGCTTTCTTT
few,TRBV10-3,TRBJ2-1,NA,CAIKFSDSNEQFF,TGTGCCATCAAGTTTAGCGACTCCAATGAGCAGTTCTTC
NA,TRBV5-1,TRBJ2-1,TRBD2,CASSFGTSGASYNEQFF,TGCGCCAGCAGCTTCGGGACTAGCGGGGCTTCCTACAATGAGCAGTTCTTC
NA,TRBV11-3,TRBJ2-3,TRBD1,CASSFLRDRRQTDTQYF,TGTGCCAGCAGCTTCCTCCGGGACAGGAGGCAGACAGATACGCAGTATTTT
NA,TRBV7-7,TRBJ2-5,NA,CASSLGLLREETQYF,TGTGCTAGCAGCCTCGGACTGCTGCGAGAAGAGACCCAGTACTTC
NA,TRBV24-1,TRBJ2-1,TRBD2,CATSDSSGSSYNEQFF,TGTGCCACCAGTGATAGCAGCGGGAGCTCCTACAATGAGCAGTTCTTC
NA,TRBV3-1/TRBV3-2,TRBJ2-6,TRBD1,CASSQQGAGANVLTF,TGTGCCAGCAGCCAACAGGGGGCAGGGGCCAACGTCCTGACTTTC
once,TRBV30,TRBJ2-7,NA,CAWSGGGIRSYEQYF,TGTGCCTGGAGTGGGGGGGGCATCCGATCCTACGAGCAGTACTTC
NA,TRBV10-3,TRBJ1-1,NA,CAISPHLTGNTEAFF,TGTGCCATCAGCCCCCACCTGACAGGGAACACTGAAGCTTTCTTT
NA,TRBV9,TRBJ1-2,NA,CASSVFPGLYNYGYTF,TGTGCCAGCAGCGTATTCCCAGGACTTTATAACTATGGCTACACCTTC
NA,TRBV6-5,TRBJ1-5,NA,CASSPGGNSNQPQHF,TGTGCCAGCAGCCCGGGGGGAAATAGCAATCAGCCCCAGCATTTT
NA,TRBV19,TRBJ2-1,NA,CASRREGSYNEQFF,TGTGCCAGCCGGAGGGAAGGATCCTACAATGAGCAGTTCTTC
NA,TRBV7-3,TRBJ2-1,TRBD2,CASSLLTSGYNEQFF,TGTGCCAGCAGCTTATTGACTAGCGGGTACAATGAGCAGTTCTTC
once,TRBV28,TRBJ2-1,NA,CASSLGGRGGNEQFF,TGTGCCAGCAGTTTGGGCGGGAGAGGGGGCAATGAGCAGTTCTTC
few,TRBV11-3,TRBJ1-4,NA,CASSPGVTNEKLFF,TGTGCCAGCAGCCCGGGGGTGACTAATGAAAAACTGTTTTTT
NA,TRBV5-1,TRBJ2-7,TRBD1,CASSLTPGQDLRGQYF,TGCGCCAGCAGCTTGACTCCGGGACAGGACCTTCGCGGGCAGTACTTC
NA,TRBV7-9,TRBJ2-6,TRBD1,CASSVQGAGANVLTF,TGTGCCAGCAGCGTACAGGGGGCTGGGGCCAACGTCCTGACTTTC